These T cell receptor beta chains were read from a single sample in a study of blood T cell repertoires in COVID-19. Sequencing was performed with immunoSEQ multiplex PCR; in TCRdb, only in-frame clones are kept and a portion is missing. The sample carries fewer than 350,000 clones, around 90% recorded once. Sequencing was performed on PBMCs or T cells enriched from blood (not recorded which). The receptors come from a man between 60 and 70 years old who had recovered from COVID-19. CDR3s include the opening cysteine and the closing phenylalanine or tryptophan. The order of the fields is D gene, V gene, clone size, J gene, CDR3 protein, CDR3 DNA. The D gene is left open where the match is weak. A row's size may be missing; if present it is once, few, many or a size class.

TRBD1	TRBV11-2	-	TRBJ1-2	CASSPTGQGLGYTF	TGTGCCAGCAGCCCCACAGGACAGGGATTGGGCTACACCTTC
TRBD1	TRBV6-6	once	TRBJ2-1	CASSYPGTGRYNEQFF	TGTGCCAGCAGTTACCCAGGGACAGGGCGGTACAATGAGCAGTTCTTC
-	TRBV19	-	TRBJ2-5	CASSIQGGETQYF	TGTGCCAGTAGTATTCAGGGTGGAGAGACCCAGTACTTC
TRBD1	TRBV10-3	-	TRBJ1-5	CAISESAGGNQPQHF	TGTGCCATCAGTGAGTCCGCAGGGGGGAATCAGCCCCAGCATTTT
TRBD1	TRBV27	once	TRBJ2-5	CASSTTLEPGQRYQETQYF	TGTGCCAGCAGTACGACGCTTGAACCGGGACAGAGGTACCAAGAGACCCAGTACTTC
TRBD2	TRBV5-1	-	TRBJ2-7	CASSSSSGRSSYEQYF	TGCGCCAGCAGCTCAAGTAGCGGGAGAAGCTCCTACGAGCAGTACTTC
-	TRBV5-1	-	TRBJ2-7	CASSTPRQGGEQYF	TGCGCCAGCAGCACCCCCCGACAGGGAGGCGAGCAGTACTTC
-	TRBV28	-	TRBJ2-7	CASSSTGKPPYEQYF	TGTGCCAGCAGTTCAACAGGGAAACCGCCCTACGAGCAGTACTTC
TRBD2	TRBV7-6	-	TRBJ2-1	CASSSIAGLAGDFNEQFF	TGTGCCAGCAGCTCTATAGCAGGACTAGCGGGAGATTTCAATGAGCAGTTCTTC
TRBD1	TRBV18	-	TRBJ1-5	CASSPPGQGGQPQHF	TGTGCCAGCTCACCGCCCGGACAGGGCGGTCAGCCCCAGCATTTT
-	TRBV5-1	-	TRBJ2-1	CASSLLTGDSYNEQFF	TGCGCCAGCAGCTTGCTTACGGGAGACTCCTACAATGAGCAGTTCTTC
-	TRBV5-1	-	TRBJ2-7	CASSLVDPYEQYF	TGCGCCAGCAGCCTGGTAGATCCCTACGAGCAGTACTTC
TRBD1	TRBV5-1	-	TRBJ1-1	CASSSRDRGPNTEAFF	TGCGCCAGCAGCTCTCGGGACAGGGGGCCGAACACTGAAGCTTTCTTT
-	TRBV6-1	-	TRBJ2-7	CASSENLDMNYEQYF	TGTGCCAGCAGTGAGAACTTAGACATGAACTACGAGCAGTACTTC
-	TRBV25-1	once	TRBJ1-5	CASSDSNSNQPQHF	TGTGCCAGCAGTGACAGTAATAGCAATCAGCCCCAGCATTTT
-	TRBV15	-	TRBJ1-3	CATSRVGNTIYF	TGTGCCACCAGCAGAGTAGGAAACACCATATATTTT
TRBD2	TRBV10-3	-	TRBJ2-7	CAIREAGGIPPYEQYF	TGTGCCATCAGAGAAGCGGGAGGGATCCCCCCCTACGAGCAGTACTTC
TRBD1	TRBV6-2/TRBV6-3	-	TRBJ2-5	CASSTIGTGDEETQYF	TGTGCCAGCAGCACTATCGGGACAGGGGATGAAGAGACCCAGTACTTC
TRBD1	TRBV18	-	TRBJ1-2	CASSPGTDYGYTF	TGTGCCAGCTCACCAGGGACAGACTATGGCTACACCTTC
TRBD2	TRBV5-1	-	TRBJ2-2	CASSPEGTIFTGELFF	TGCGCCAGCAGCCCGGAGGGGACTATATTCACCGGGGAGCTGTTTTTT
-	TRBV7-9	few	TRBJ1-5	CASSPGRGNQPQHF	TGTGCCAGCAGCCCCGGCCGGGGCAATCAGCCCCAGCATTTT
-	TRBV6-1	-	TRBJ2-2	CASSASGGANTGELFF	TGTGCCAGCAGTGCCTCCGGGGGTGCGAACACCGGGGAGCTGTTTTTT
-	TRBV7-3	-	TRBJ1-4	CASSYIRGEKLFF	TGTGCCAGCAGCTATATCAGGGGTGAAAAACTGTTTTTT
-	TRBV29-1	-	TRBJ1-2	CSVEAWGRGGYTF	TGCAGCGTTGAAGCTTGGGGCAGGGGTGGCTACACCTTC
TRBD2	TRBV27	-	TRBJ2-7	CASSLGLAGNRYEQYF	TGTGCCAGCAGTTTAGGGCTAGCGGGAAATCGCTACGAGCAGTACTTC
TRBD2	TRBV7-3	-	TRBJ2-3	CASSLSSGNEDTQYF	TGTGCCAGCAGCTTAAGTAGCGGGAACGAAGATACGCAGTATTTT
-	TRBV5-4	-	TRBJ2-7	CASSTTGTGSYEQYF	TGTGCCAGCAGCACCACCGGGACTGGATCCTACGAGCAGTACTTC
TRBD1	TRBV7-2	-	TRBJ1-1	CASSRDSSMNTEAFF	TGTGCCAGCAGCAGGGACAGTTCAATGAACACTGAAGCTTTCTTT
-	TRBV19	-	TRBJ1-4	CASTSDEKLFF	TGTGCCTCCACTAGTGACGAAAAACTGTTTTTT
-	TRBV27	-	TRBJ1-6	CASRLPGRNSPLHF	TGTGCCAGCAGGCTCCCGGGGAGGAATTCACCCCTCCACTTT
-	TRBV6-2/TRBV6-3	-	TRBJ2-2	CASSYYSITNTGELFF	TGTGCCAGCAGTTACTACTCCATTACGAACACCGGGGAGCTGTTTTTT
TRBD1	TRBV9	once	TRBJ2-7	CASSGTQGINEQYF	TGTGCCAGCAGCGGCACACAGGGGATCAACGAGCAGTACTTC
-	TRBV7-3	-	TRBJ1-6	CASSLMTDSPLHF	TGTGCCAGCAGCCTCATGACTGATTCACCCCTCCACTTT
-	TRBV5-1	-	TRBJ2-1	CASSLQTGFPYNEQFF	TGCGCCAGCAGCTTGCAGACCGGGTTCCCTTACAATGAGCAGTTCTTC